The rows below give T cell receptor beta chains drawn from one sample of a study of regulatory T cells in long-lasting Graves disease. TCRdb used MiXCR to reprocess the multiplex PCR reads, holding one entry per CDR3 protein. The sample contains roughly 450,000 distinct CDR3 sequences, roughly 23% of which appear only once. The sample was peripheral blood mononuclear cells (PBMCs), taken when the disease was refractory, from a patient treated with antithyroid drugs. The origin of the receptors is a female donor with Graves disease. The CDR3 runs from the conserved cysteine through the conserved F or W. D genes are given only for firm matches. Clone size is not always given. Where it is, it says once, few, many or a class for expanded clones.

V gene: TRBV12-3/TRBV12-4; D gene: NA; clone size: many; J gene: TRBJ1-3; CDR3 protein: CASRTVNGNTIYF; CDR3 DNA: TGTGCCAGCAGGACGGTTAATGGAAACACCATATATTTT
V gene: TRBV7-9; D gene: NA; clone size: many; J gene: TRBJ1-5; CDR3 protein: CASSLQGDQPQHF; CDR3 DNA: TGTGCCAGCAGCTTACAGGGAGACCAGCCCCAGCATTTT
V gene: TRBV7-2; D gene: TRBD2; clone size: NA; J gene: TRBJ2-3; CDR3 protein: CASSLGGRAADTQYF; CDR3 DNA: TGTGCCAGCAGCTTAGGTGGGAGGGCCGCAGATACGCAGTATTTT
V gene: TRBV30; D gene: NA; clone size: many; J gene: TRBJ1-2; CDR3 protein: CAWSRPRPYYTF; CDR3 DNA: TGTGCCTGGAGTCGGCCGCGGCCCTACTACACCTTC
V gene: TRBV19; D gene: NA; clone size: many; J gene: TRBJ1-6; CDR3 protein: CASSIQTGANSPLHF; CDR3 DNA: TGTGCCAGTAGTATACAGACGGGGGCCAATTCACCCCTCCACTTT
V gene: TRBV20-1; D gene: TRBD1; clone size: NA; J gene: TRBJ2-6; CDR3 protein: CSARGRTGLEGGANVLTF; CDR3 DNA: TGCAGTGCTAGAGGACGGACAGGGCTCGAGGGGGGGGCCAACGTCCTGACTTTC
V gene: TRBV6-1; D gene: TRBD1; clone size: many; J gene: TRBJ1-1; CDR3 protein: CASTLPNRGEAFF; CDR3 DNA: TGTGCCAGCACCCTCCCCAACAGGGGTGAAGCTTTCTTT
V gene: TRBV19; D gene: NA; clone size: NA; J gene: TRBJ1-1; CDR3 protein: CASSIEAWGRKAFF; CDR3 DNA: TGTGCCAGTAGTATAGAGGCTTGGGGCAGAAAAGCTTTCTTT
V gene: TRBV12-3/TRBV12-4; D gene: NA; clone size: NA; J gene: TRBJ1-2; CDR3 protein: CASSSRGQPYGYTF; CDR3 DNA: TGTGCCAGCAGTTCTAGAGGACAGCCCTATGGCTACACCTTC
V gene: TRBV6-1; D gene: NA; clone size: NA; J gene: TRBJ1-2; CDR3 protein: CASSRERRNYGYTF; CDR3 DNA: TGTGCCAGCAGTAGGGAAAGGCGGAACTATGGCTACACCTTC
V gene: TRBV7-8; D gene: TRBD1; clone size: NA; J gene: TRBJ1-1; CDR3 protein: CASSLEVGRQGPNTEAFF; CDR3 DNA: TGTGCCAGCAGCTTAGAAGTGGGGCGACAGGGGCCAAACACTGAAGCTTTCTTT
V gene: TRBV7-2; D gene: NA; clone size: few; J gene: TRBJ2-3; CDR3 protein: CASSLQAPSTDTQYF; CDR3 DNA: TGTGCCAGCAGCTTACAAGCGCCGAGCACAGATACGCAGTATTTT
V gene: TRBV4-3; D gene: NA; clone size: NA; J gene: TRBJ1-1; CDR3 protein: CASSQDYAEKNTEAFF; CDR3 DNA: TGCGCCAGCAGCCAAGATTACGCAGAAAAGAACACTGAAGCTTTCTTT
V gene: TRBV20-1; D gene: NA; clone size: few; J gene: TRBJ2-5; CDR3 protein: CSAREHLQETQYF; CDR3 DNA: TGCAGTGCTAGAGAACATCTGCAAGAGACCCAGTACTTC
V gene: TRBV6-1; D gene: NA; clone size: few; J gene: TRBJ2-2; CDR3 protein: CASRPQGLDTGELFF; CDR3 DNA: TGTGCCAGCAGACCTCAGGGGTTGGACACCGGGGAGCTGTTTTTT
V gene: TRBV7-2; D gene: NA; clone size: NA; J gene: TRBJ1-1; CDR3 protein: CASSPETGGHTEAFF; CDR3 DNA: TGTGCCAGCAGCCCCGAGACAGGCGGCCACACTGAAGCTTTCTTT
V gene: TRBV6-1; D gene: NA; clone size: many; J gene: TRBJ1-1; CDR3 protein: CASSREGNTEAFF; CDR3 DNA: TGTGCCAGCAGTAGGGAGGGTAACACTGAAGCTTTCTTT
V gene: TRBV7-2; D gene: NA; clone size: few; J gene: TRBJ2-2; CDR3 protein: CASSLVVWTVGTGELFF; CDR3 DNA: TGTGCCAGCAGCTTAGTGGTGTGGACAGTTGGTACCGGGGAGCTGTTTTTT
V gene: TRBV19; D gene: NA; clone size: many; J gene: TRBJ1-1; CDR3 protein: CASSFYRTGGTEAFF; CDR3 DNA: TGTGCCAGTAGTTTCTACAGGACGGGGGGCACTGAAGCTTTCTTT
V gene: TRBV6-2/TRBV6-3; D gene: NA; clone size: many; J gene: TRBJ2-7; CDR3 protein: CASLTESYEQYF; CDR3 DNA: TGTGCCAGCCTGACCGAATCCTACGAGCAGTACTTC
V gene: TRBV7-2; D gene: NA; clone size: few; J gene: TRBJ2-7; CDR3 protein: CASSPERGSSLYEQYF; CDR3 DNA: TGTGCCAGCAGCCCCGAACGGGGGTCATCCCTCTACGAGCAGTACTTC
V gene: TRBV20-1; D gene: TRBD2; clone size: few; J gene: TRBJ2-7; CDR3 protein: CSAHPSGRHVGEQYF; CDR3 DNA: TGCAGTGCCCATCCCAGCGGGAGACACGTCGGCGAGCAGTACTTC
V gene: TRBV28; D gene: TRBD1; clone size: many; J gene: TRBJ2-2; CDR3 protein: CASSLAQGVTGELFF; CDR3 DNA: TGTGCCAGCAGTTTGGCACAGGGGGTGACCGGGGAGCTGTTTTTT
V gene: TRBV20-1; D gene: TRBD2; clone size: many; J gene: TRBJ2-7; CDR3 protein: CSARRLAGGEQYF; CDR3 DNA: TGCAGTGCTAGAAGACTAGCGGGAGGAGAGCAGTACTTC
V gene: TRBV7-6; D gene: TRBD1; clone size: many; J gene: TRBJ2-7; CDR3 protein: CASSHDRATYEQYF; CDR3 DNA: TGTGCCAGCAGCCATGACAGGGCAACCTACGAGCAGTACTTC
V gene: TRBV11-1; D gene: NA; clone size: many; J gene: TRBJ2-1; CDR3 protein: CASSQGTQPHNEQFF; CDR3 DNA: TGTGCCAGCAGTCAAGGGACTCAACCCCACAATGAGCAGTTCTTC
V gene: TRBV11-2; D gene: NA; clone size: many; J gene: TRBJ2-7; CDR3 protein: CASSVQVIRQYF; CDR3 DNA: TGTGCCAGCAGCGTACAGGTAATAAGGCAGTACTTC
V gene: TRBV20-1; D gene: NA; clone size: many; J gene: TRBJ1-1; CDR3 protein: CSATPGNTEAFF; CDR3 DNA: TGCAGTGCTACTCCGGGGAACACTGAAGCTTTCTTT
V gene: TRBV5-1; D gene: NA; clone size: NA; J gene: TRBJ1-1; CDR3 protein: CASSYTINTEAFF; CDR3 DNA: TGCGCCAGCAGCTACACTATCAACACTGAAGCTTTCTTT
V gene: TRBV6-2/TRBV6-3; D gene: TRBD1; clone size: many; J gene: TRBJ1-2; CDR3 protein: CASGQGYGYTF; CDR3 DNA: TGTGCCAGTGGACAGGGCTATGGCTACACCTTC
V gene: TRBV4-1; D gene: NA; clone size: NA; J gene: TRBJ1-6; CDR3 protein: CASSPTVSSYNSPLHF; CDR3 DNA: TGCGCCAGCAGCCCCACAGTGAGCTCCTATAATTCACCCCTCCACTTT
V gene: TRBV6-2/TRBV6-3; D gene: NA; clone size: many; J gene: TRBJ2-7; CDR3 protein: CASSYSGGLSSYEQYF; CDR3 DNA: TGTGCCAGCAGTTACTCCGGCGGCCTTAGCTCCTACGAGCAGTACTTC
V gene: TRBV20-1; D gene: NA; clone size: few; J gene: TRBJ2-5; CDR3 protein: CSARVPHPYQETQYF; CDR3 DNA: TGCAGTGCTAGAGTCCCCCATCCGTACCAAGAGACCCAGTACTTC
V gene: TRBV20-1; D gene: NA; clone size: few; J gene: TRBJ1-1; CDR3 protein: CSARRTDRPDTEAFF; CDR3 DNA: TGCAGTGCTAGAAGGACAGATAGGCCAGACACTGAAGCTTTCTTT
V gene: TRBV28; D gene: NA; clone size: many; J gene: TRBJ2-7; CDR3 protein: CASPPAGAGQHQNSYEQYF; CDR3 DNA: TGTGCCAGCCCACCGGCCGGGGCCGGGCAGCATCAGAACTCCTACGAGCAGTACTTC
V gene: TRBV12-3/TRBV12-4; D gene: NA; clone size: many; J gene: TRBJ1-6; CDR3 protein: CASRDSSYNSPLHF; CDR3 DNA: TGTGCCAGCAGGGATAGCTCCTATAATTCACCCCTCCACTTT
V gene: TRBV7-3; D gene: TRBD1; clone size: NA; J gene: TRBJ2-1; CDR3 protein: CASSTDRGNEQFF; CDR3 DNA: TGTGCCAGCAGCACCGACAGGGGGAATGAGCAGTTCTTC
V gene: TRBV7-9; D gene: TRBD1; clone size: many; J gene: TRBJ2-5; CDR3 protein: CAILLQGAETQYF; CDR3 DNA: TGTGCCATCCTCCTCCAGGGGGCCGAGACCCAGTACTTC
V gene: TRBV5-6; D gene: NA; clone size: few; J gene: TRBJ1-1; CDR3 protein: CASSLAMQNTEAFF; CDR3 DNA: TGTGCCAGCAGCTTGGCGATGCAGAACACTGAAGCTTTCTTT
V gene: TRBV11-2; D gene: NA; clone size: many; J gene: TRBJ2-2; CDR3 protein: CASSLAHTGELFF; CDR3 DNA: TGTGCCAGCAGCTTAGCCCACACCGGGGAGCTGTTTTTT
V gene: TRBV11-2; D gene: TRBD1; clone size: NA; J gene: TRBJ1-1; CDR3 protein: CASSLGLSRGRNTEAFF; CDR3 DNA: TGTGCCAGCAGCTTAGGCCTGTCCAGGGGGCGAAACACTGAAGCTTTCTTT
V gene: TRBV6-1; D gene: TRBD1; clone size: few; J gene: TRBJ2-7; CDR3 protein: CASSERTGWTYEQYF; CDR3 DNA: TGTGCCAGCAGCGAAAGGACAGGGTGGACCTACGAGCAGTACTTC
V gene: TRBV15; D gene: NA; clone size: many; J gene: TRBJ1-2; CDR3 protein: CATSRDGAWGTGYTF; CDR3 DNA: TGTGCCACCAGCAGAGATGGGGCTTGGGGGACGGGCTACACCTTC
V gene: TRBV28; D gene: NA; clone size: few; J gene: TRBJ1-6; CDR3 protein: CASSFKYWSLLSPLHF; CDR3 DNA: TGTGCCAGCAGTTTTAAGTACTGGAGCTTACTTTCACCCCTCCACTTT
V gene: TRBV6-1; D gene: NA; clone size: many; J gene: TRBJ1-1; CDR3 protein: CASRVKMNTEAFF; CDR3 DNA: TGTGCCAGCAGGGTTAAGATGAACACTGAAGCTTTCTTT
V gene: TRBV6-5; D gene: TRBD1; clone size: many; J gene: TRBJ1-5; CDR3 protein: CASSYRQGTSNQPQHF; CDR3 DNA: TGTGCCAGCAGTTACCGACAGGGGACCAGCAATCAGCCCCAGCATTTT
V gene: TRBV7-2; D gene: NA; clone size: NA; J gene: TRBJ1-3; CDR3 protein: CASSLVAAGNTIYF; CDR3 DNA: TGTGCCAGCAGCCTTGTTGCAGCTGGAAACACCATATATTTT
V gene: TRBV7-2; D gene: TRBD2; clone size: NA; J gene: TRBJ2-7; CDR3 protein: CTSSLGTSGRAGYEQYF; CDR3 DNA: TGTACCAGCAGCTTAGGGACTAGCGGGAGGGCGGGCTACGAGCAGTACTTC